This T cell receptor (beta chain) came from a study of neurological immune-mediated disorders. Points from the study as a whole: The level of TCR clonal expansion was highest in patients with HTLV-1-associated myelopathy and lowest in multiple sclerosis, where it fell below the level seen in healthy controls. None of the CDR3 amino acid sequences of expanded clones recurred across subjects, suggesting private repertoires in all groups.

Time point noted: longitudinal time-point 2. A note on this clonotype: Its antigen remains unidentified.

This CDR3 is 21 amino acids long. Every sequencing run returned over 190 million TCR-beta sequences, which were derived from 15-18 subjects. In TCRdb, the 5' RACE reads were re-called with MiXCR into one record per CDR3 protein. This sample carries around 90,000 distinct CDR3 sequences, around 14% of them seen once, and the ten largest clones take about 5%. Sequenced: PBMCs. This receptor was identified in a female donor with HTLV-1-associated myelopathy (HAM/TSP). This chain uses TRBV21-1 with TRBJ2-2; the listed D gene, TRBD2, was not tested against the DNA. TRBV21-1 corresponds to a pseudogene. For the CDR3, the DNA is TGTGCCAGCAGCAAGCTCGAACTAGCGGGAGGATCGATAAGAGCCACCGGGGAGCTGTTTTTT. Protein sequence: CASSKLELAGGSIRATGELFF.